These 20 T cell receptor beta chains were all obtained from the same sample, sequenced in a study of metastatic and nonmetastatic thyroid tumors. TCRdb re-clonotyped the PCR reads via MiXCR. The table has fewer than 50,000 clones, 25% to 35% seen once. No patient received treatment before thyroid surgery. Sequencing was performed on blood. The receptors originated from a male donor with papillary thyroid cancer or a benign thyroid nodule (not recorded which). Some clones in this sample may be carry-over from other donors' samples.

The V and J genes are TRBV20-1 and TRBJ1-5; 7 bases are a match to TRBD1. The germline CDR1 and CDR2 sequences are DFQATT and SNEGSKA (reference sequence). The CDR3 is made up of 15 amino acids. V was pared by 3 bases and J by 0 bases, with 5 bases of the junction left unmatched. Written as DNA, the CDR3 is TGCAGTGCTAGGGTGACAGGGTATAGCAATCAGCCCCAGCATTTT. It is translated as CSARVTGYSNQPQHF.

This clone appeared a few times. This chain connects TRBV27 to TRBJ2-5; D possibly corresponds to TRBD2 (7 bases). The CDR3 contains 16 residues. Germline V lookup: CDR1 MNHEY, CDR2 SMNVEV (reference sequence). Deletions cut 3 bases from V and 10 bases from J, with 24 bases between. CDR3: CASSLQLHGGQGNQYF. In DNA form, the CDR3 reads TGTGCCAGCAGTTTGCAACTTCACGGGGGGCAAGGGAACCAGTACTTC.

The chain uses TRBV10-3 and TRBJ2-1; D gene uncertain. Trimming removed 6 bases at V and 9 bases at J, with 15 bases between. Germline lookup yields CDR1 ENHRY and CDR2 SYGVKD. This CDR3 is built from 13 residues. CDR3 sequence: CAIRWVSSREQFF. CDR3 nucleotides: TGTGCCATCAGGTGGGTGTCTTCGCGTGAGCAGTTCTTC.

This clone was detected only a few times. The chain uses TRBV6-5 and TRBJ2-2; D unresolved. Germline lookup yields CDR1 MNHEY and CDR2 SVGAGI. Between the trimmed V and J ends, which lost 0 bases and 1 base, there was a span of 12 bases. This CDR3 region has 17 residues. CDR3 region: CASSYSILERNTGELFF. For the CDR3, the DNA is TGTGCCAGCAGTTACTCGATTCTAGAAAGGAACACCGGGGAGCTGTTTTTT.

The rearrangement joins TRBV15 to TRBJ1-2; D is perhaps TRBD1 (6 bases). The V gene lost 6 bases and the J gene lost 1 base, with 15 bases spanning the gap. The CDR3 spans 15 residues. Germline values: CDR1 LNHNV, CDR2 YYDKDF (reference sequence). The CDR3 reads CATRKGPGDNYGYTF. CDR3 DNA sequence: TGTGCCACCAGGAAAGGACCAGGGGATAACTATGGCTACACCTTC. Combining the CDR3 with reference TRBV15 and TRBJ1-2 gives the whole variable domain DAMVIQNPRYQVTQFGKPVTLSCSQTLNHNVMYWYQQKSSQAPKLLFHYYDKDFNNEADTPDNFQSRRPNTSFCFLDIRSPGLGDTAMYLCATRKGPGDNYGYTFGSGTRLTVV.

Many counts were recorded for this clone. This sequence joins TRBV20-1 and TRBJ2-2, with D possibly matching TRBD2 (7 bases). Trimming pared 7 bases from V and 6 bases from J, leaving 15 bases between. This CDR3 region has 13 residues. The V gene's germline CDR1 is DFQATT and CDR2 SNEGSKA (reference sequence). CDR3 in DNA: TGCAGTGGAGTAGGGGGAGGGGCCGGGGAGCTGTTTTTT. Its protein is CSGVGGGAGELFF.

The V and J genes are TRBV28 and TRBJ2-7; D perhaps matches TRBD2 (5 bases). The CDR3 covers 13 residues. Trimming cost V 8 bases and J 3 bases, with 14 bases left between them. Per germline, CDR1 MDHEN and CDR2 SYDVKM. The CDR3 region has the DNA TGTGCCAGCGGACTGGACCCTAACTACGAGCAGTACTTC. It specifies CASGLDPNYEQYF.

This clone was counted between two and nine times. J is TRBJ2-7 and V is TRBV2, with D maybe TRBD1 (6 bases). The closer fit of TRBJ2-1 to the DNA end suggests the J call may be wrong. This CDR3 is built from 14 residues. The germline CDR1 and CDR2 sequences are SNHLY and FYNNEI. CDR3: CASISGQLTYEQFF. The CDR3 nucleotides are TGTGCCAGCATTTCAGGACAGTTGACCTACGAGCAGTTCTTC.

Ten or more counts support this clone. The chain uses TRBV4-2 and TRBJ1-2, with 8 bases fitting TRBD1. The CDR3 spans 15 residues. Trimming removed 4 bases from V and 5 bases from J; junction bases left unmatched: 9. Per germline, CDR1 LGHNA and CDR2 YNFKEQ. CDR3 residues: CASSLHNRGEYGYTF. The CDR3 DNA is TGTGCCAGCAGCCTCCACAACAGGGGGGAGTATGGCTACACCTTC.

The CDR3 protein is CASSVGPSGSYEQYF. DNA of the CDR3: TGTGCCAGCAGCGTAGGGCCTAGCGGGAGCTACGAGCAGTACTTC. The chain couples TRBV9 to TRBJ2-7; TRBD2 matches at 10 bases. The length of the CDR3 is 15 residues. The V gene's germline CDR1 is SGDLS and CDR2 YYNGEE. V lost 0 bases, J lost 3 bases, and 3 bases stayed unmatched.

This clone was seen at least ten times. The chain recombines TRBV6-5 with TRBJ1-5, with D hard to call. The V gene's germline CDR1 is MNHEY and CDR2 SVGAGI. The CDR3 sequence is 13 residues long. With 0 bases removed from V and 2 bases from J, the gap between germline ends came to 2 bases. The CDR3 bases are TGTGCCAGCAGTTACTCCCGCAATCAGCCCCAGCATTTT. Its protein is CASSYSRNQPQHF.

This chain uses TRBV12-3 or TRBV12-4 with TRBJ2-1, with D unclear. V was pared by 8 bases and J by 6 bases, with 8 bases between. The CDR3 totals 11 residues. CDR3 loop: CASGKSNEQFF. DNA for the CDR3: TGTGCCAGCGGAAAGAGCAATGAGCAGTTCTTC.

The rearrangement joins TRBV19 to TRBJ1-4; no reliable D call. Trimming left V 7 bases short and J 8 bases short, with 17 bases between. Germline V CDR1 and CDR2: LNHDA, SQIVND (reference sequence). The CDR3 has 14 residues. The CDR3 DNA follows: TGTGCCAGTAAAGAGTTGTCGGCGGGCGAAAAACTGTTTTTT. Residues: CASKELSAGEKLFF.

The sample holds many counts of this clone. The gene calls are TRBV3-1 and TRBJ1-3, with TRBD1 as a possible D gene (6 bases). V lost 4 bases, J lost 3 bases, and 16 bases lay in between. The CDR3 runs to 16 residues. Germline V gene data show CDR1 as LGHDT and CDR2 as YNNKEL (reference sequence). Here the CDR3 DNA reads TGTGCCAGCAGCCCCCTAGGGTCAGGGGTTGGAAACACCATATATTTT. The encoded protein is CASSPLGSGVGNTIYF.

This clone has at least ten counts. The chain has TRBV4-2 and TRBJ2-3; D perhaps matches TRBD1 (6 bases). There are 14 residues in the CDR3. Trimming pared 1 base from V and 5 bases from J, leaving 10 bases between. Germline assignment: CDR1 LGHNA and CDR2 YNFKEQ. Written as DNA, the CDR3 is TGTGCCAGCAGCCAAGGAGAGGGGGAAGATACGCAGTATTTT. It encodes CASSQGEGEDTQYF.

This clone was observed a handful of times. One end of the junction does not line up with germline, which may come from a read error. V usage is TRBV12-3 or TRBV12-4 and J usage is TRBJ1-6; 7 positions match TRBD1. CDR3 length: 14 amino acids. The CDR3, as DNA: TGTGCCAGCAGTTTGGACAGGAATAAATCACCCCTCCACTTT. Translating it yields CASSLDRNKSPLHF.

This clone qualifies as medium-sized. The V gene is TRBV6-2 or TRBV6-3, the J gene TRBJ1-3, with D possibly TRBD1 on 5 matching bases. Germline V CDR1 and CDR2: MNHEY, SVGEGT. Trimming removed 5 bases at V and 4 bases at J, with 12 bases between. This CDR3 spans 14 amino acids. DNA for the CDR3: TGTGCCAGCAGTGCCGCGGAGGGGGGAAACACCATATATTTT. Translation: CASSAAEGGNTIYF.

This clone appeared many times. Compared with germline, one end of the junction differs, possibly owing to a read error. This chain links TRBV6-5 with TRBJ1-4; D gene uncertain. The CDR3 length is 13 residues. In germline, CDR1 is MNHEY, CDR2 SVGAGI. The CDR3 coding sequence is TGTGCCAGCAGTTACTCGGTTTCGGAAAGACTGTTTTTT. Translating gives CASSYSVSERLFF.

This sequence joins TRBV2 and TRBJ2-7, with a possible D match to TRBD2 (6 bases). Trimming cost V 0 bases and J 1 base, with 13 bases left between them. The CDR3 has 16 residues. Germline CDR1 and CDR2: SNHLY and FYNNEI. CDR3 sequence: CASSEAVSGKSYEQYF. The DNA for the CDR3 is TGTGCCAGCAGTGAAGCGGTTAGCGGAAAGTCCTACGAGCAGTACTTC.

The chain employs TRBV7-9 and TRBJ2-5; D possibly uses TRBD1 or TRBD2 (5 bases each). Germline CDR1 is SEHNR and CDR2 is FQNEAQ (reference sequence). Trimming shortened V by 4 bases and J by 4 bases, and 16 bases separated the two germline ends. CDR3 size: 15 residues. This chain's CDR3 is CASSWDDPGRETQYF. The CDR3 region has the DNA TGTGCCAGCAGCTGGGACGACCCAGGGCGAGAGACCCAGTACTTC.